The 8 T cell receptor delta chains below come from one sample, sequenced in a study of gamma-delta T cells after stem cell transplantation. TCRdb ran CATT on the RT-PCR reads. There are roughly 2,700 delta-chain clones in the sample; 3.5% to 4.5% occur only once, and roughly 15% lies in the top ten. Sequenced material: gamma-delta T cells. The receptors shown here come from a human donor. It is not recorded whose cells these are; they may come from a transplant donor.

Worth noting for this clone: Distinct nucleotide sequences in the sample also encode this CDR3. The J gene is TRDJ1, the V gene TRDV2; 8 nucleotides agree with TRDD3. V lost 1 base, J lost 0 bases, and 6 bases stayed unmatched. Germline CDR1 and CDR2: GEAIGNYY and EKD. This CDR3 comprises 16 residues. CDR3 residues: CACDTVGGGYTDKLIF. DNA for the CDR3: TGTGCCTGTGACACGGTAGGTGGGGGATACACCGATAAACTCATCTTT.

The chain recombines TRDV2 with TRDJ3; TRDD3 aligns across 7 bases. The CDR3 has 25 amino acids. J lost 1 base, V lost 0 bases, and 26 bases had no gene match. Germline V CDR1 and CDR2: GEAIGNYY, EKD. The CDR3 DNA sequence: TGTGCCTGTGACACCGTGAGTGGATGGGGGACCCCGCTTCGTTTATCGTCCTGGGACACCCGACAGATGTTTTTC. Its translation: CACDTVSGWGTPLRLSSWDTRQMFF.

Notes on this clone: It is likely a read error: a sequence one base away is far more abundant. V is TRDV2 and J is TRDJ1; D may be TRDD2 (5 bases). This CDR3 comprises 16 residues. V was clipped by 3 bases and J by 0 bases, with 16 bases between them. The germline V gene has CDR1 GEAIGNYY and CDR2 EKD. The CDR3 DNA follows: TGTGCCTGTGACGCCCTTACCCTTCAAAACACCGATAAACTCATCTTT. It translates to CACDALTLQNTDKLIF.

By frequency in the sample, this clone is medium-sized. This chain connects TRDV2 to TRDJ1; D gene ambiguous. CDR3 length: 14 amino acids. Germline assignment: CDR1 GEAIGNYY and CDR2 EKD. Trimming cost V 0 bases and J 3 bases, with 10 bases left between them. This CDR3 reads CACDTVQTADKLIF. The CDR3 DNA follows: TGTGCCTGTGACACCGTTCAAACAGCCGATAAACTCATCTTT.

This clone was detected a few times. A much larger clone sits a single nucleotide away, making a read error possible. The V gene is TRDV2, the J gene TRDJ1; 8 bases are shared with TRDD3. This CDR3 comprises 19 residues. CDR1 is GEAIGNYY, CDR2 EKD, per germline. In DNA form, the CDR3 reads TGTGCCTGTGACACGGTCCGTACTGGGGGCGAACCATACACCGATAAACCCATCTTT. Protein: CACDTVRTGGEPYTDKPIF.

As concerns this clone: A much larger clone lies one base from this, so it may be a read error. The chain is built from TRDV2 and TRDJ1; weak D call: TRDD3 (5 bases). This CDR3 has 16 residues. Germline CDR1 GEAIGNYY, CDR2 EKD. The CDR3 spells CACGTVKGRYTDKLIF. DNA of the CDR3: TGTGCCTGTGGCACCGTTAAGGGGAGGTACACCGATAAACTCATCTTT.

This clone ranks as medium-sized. The V call is TRDV2, the J call TRDJ1; 13 bases match TRDD3. Per the germline V gene, CDR1 is GEAIGNYY and CDR2 is EKD. The CDR3 consists of 18 residues. With 3 bases clipped from V and 1 base from J, the junction kept 10 bases outside the gene matches. DNA for the CDR3: TGTGCCTGTGACCCTGTACTGGGGGATACGCGTACCACCGATAAACTCATCTTT. Translation: CACDPVLGDTRTTDKLIF.

V gene TRDV2 combines with J gene TRDJ1, with TRDD3 identical over 8 bases. The V and J ends lost 0 bases and 4 bases, in that order; junction bases with no gene match: 12. The CDR3 spans 17 residues. Germline CDR1 reads GEAIGNYY; CDR2 reads EKD. The CDR3 bases are TGTGCCTGTGACACCTTGAGAGTACTGGGGGCTGACGATAAACTCATCTTT. Protein product: CACDTLRVLGADDKLIF.